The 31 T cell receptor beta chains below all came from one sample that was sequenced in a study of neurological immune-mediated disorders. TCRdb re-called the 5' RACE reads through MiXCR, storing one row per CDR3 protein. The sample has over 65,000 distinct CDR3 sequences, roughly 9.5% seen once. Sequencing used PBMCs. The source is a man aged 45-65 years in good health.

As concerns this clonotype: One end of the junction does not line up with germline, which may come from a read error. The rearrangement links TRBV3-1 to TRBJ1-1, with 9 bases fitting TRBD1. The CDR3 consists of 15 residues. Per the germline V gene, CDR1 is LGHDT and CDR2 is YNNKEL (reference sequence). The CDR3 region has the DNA TGTGCCAGCAGCCACTGGGACAGGGTATCCACTGAAGATTTCTTT. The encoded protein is CASSHWDRVSTEDFF.

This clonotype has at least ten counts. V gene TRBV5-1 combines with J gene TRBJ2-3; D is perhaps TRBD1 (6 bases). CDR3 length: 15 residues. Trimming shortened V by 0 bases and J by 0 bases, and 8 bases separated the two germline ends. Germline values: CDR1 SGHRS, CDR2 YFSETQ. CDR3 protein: CASSLVDRSTDTQYF. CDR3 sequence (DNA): TGCGCCAGCAGCTTGGTGGACAGAAGCACAGATACGCAGTATTTT.

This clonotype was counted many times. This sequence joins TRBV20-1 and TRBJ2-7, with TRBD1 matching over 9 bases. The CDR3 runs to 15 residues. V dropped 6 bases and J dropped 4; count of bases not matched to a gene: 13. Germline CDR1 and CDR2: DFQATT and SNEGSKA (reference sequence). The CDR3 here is CSAPDEGQGWYEQYF. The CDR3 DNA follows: TGCAGTGCCCCGGACGAGGGACAGGGATGGTACGAGCAGTACTTC.

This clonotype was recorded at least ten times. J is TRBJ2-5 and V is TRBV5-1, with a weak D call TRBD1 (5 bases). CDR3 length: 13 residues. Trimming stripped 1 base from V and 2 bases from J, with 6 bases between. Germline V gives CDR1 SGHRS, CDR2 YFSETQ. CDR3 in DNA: TGCGCCAGCAGCTTGCCAGGGCAAGAGACCCAGTACTTC. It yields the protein CASSLPGQETQYF.

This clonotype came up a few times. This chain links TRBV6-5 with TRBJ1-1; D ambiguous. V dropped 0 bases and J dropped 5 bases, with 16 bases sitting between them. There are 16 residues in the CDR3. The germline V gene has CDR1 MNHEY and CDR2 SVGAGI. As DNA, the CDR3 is TGTGCCAGCAGTTACTCGGGCGGGATGTCGATTACTGAAGCTTTCTTT. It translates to CASSYSGGMSITEAFF.

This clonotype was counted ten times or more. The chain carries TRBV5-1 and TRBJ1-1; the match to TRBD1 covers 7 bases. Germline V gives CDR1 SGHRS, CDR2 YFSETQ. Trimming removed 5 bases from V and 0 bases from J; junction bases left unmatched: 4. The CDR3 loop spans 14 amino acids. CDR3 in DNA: TGCGCCAGCAGGAGGGGGCAGCTGAACACTGAAGCTTTCTTT. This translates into CASRRGQLNTEAFF.

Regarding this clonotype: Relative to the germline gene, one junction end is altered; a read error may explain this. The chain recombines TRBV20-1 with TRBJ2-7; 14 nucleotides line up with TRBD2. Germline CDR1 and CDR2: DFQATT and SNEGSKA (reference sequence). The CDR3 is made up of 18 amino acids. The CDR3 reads CSARDGSGRLAGGYDQYF. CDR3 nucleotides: TGCAGTGCTAGAGATGGATCGGGACGACTAGCGGGAGGGTACGATCAGTACTTC.

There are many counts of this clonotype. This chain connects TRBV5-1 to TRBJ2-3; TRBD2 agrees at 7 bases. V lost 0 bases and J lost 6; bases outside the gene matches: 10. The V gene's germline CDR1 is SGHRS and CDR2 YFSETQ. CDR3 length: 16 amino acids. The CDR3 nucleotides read TGCGCCAGCAGCTTGGTGGGACTACCGGGCGTGGATACGCAGTATTTT. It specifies CASSLVGLPGVDTQYF. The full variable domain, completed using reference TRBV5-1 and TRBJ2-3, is KAGVTQTPRYLIKTRGQQVTLSCSPISGHRSVSWYQQTPGQGLQFLFEYFSETQRNKGNFPGRFSGRQFSNSRSEMNVSTLELGDSALYLCASSLVGLPGVDTQYFGPGTRLTVL.

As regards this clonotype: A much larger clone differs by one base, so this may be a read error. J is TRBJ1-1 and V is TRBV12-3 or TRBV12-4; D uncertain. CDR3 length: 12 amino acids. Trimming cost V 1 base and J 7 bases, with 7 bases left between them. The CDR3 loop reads CASSLDSYEAFF. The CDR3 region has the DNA TGTGCCAGCAGTTTAGACAGTTATGAAGCTTTCTTT.

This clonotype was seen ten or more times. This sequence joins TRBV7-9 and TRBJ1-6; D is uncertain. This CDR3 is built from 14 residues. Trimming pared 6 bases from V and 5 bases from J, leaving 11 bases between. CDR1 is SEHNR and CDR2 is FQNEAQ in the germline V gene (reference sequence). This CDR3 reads CASRSRAHNSPLHF. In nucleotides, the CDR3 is TGTGCCAGCAGGAGTCGGGCCCATAATTCACCCCTCCACTTT.

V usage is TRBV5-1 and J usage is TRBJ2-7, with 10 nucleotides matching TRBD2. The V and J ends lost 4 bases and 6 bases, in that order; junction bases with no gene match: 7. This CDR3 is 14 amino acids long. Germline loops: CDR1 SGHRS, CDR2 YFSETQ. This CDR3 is CASSVSGRASEQYF. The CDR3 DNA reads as TGCGCCAGCAGCGTGAGCGGGAGGGCGAGCGAGCAGTACTTC.

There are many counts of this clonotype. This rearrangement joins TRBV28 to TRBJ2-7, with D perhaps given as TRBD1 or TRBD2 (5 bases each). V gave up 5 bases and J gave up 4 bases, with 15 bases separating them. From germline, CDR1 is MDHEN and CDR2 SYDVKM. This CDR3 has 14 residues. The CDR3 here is CASSRIDGTYEQYF. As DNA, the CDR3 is TGTGCCAGCAGTCGTATAGACGGGACGTACGAGCAGTACTTC.

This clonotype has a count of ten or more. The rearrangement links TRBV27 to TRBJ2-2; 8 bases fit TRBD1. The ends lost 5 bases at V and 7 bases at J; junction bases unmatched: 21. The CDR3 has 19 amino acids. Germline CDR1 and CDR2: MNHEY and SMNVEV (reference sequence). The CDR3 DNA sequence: TGTGCCAGCAGTCACCTTAAAATGGGGTCAGGGGGCAAGGACGGGGAGCTGTTTTTT. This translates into CASSHLKMGSGGKDGELFF.

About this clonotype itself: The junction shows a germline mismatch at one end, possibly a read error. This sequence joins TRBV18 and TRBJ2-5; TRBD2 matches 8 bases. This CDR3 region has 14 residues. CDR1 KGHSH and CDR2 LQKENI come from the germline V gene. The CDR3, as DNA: TGTTCCAGCTCACCACGGGAGGGCCCGGAGACCCAGTACTTC. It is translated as CSSSPREGPETQYF.

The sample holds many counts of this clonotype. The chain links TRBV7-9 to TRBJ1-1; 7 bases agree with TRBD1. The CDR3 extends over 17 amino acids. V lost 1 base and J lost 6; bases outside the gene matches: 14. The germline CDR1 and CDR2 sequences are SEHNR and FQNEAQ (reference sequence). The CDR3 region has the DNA TGTGCCAGCAGCTTAGTAGAATGGATACAGGGGACCCCTGAAGCTTTCTTT. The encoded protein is CASSLVEWIQGTPEAFF.

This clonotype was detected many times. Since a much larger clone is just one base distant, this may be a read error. The CDR3 region is CASNKTSGRDIAKNIQYF. The CDR3 DNA reads as TGTGCCAGCAACAAGACTAGCGGGAGGGATATAGCCAAAAACATTCAGTACTTC. The chain carries TRBV21-1 and TRBJ2-4; the listed D gene, TRBD2, was not tested against the DNA. TRBV21-1 is listed as a pseudogene. The CDR3 sequence is 18 residues long.

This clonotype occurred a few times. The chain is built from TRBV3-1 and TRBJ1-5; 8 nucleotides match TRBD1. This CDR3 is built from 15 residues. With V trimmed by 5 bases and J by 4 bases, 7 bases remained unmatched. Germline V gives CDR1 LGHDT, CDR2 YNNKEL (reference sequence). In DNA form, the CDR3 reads TGTGCCAGCAGCAACGGACAGGGCAAGAATCAGCCCCAGCATTTT. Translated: CASSNGQGKNQPQHF.

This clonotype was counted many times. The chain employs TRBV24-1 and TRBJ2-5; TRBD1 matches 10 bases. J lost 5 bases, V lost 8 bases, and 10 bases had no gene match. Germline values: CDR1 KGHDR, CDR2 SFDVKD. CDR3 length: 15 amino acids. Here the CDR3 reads CATKAGTGAWETQYF. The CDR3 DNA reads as TGTGCCACCAAAGCTGGGACAGGGGCGTGGGAGACCCAGTACTTC.

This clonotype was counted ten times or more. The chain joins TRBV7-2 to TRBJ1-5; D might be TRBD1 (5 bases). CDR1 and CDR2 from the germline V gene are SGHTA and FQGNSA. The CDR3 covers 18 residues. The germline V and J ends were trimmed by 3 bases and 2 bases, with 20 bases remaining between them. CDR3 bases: TGTGCCAGCAGCTTGTGGGGGACGTGGGGGATTGGCAATCAGCCCCAGCATTTT. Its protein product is CASSLWGTWGIGNQPQHF.

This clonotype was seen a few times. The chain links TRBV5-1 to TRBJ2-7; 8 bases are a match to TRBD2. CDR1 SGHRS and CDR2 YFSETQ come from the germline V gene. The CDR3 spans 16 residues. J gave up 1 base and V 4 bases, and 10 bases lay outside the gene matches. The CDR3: CASSPGVKRESYEQYF. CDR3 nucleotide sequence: TGCGCCAGCAGCCCCGGGGTCAAGCGGGAGTCCTACGAGCAGTACTTC.

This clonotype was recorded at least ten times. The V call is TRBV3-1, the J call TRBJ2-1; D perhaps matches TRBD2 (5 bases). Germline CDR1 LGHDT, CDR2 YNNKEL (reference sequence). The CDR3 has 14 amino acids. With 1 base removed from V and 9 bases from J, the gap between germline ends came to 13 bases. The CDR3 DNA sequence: TGTGCCAGCAGCCAAGCCCCTAGGAGGAGTGAGCAGTTCTTC. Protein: CASSQAPRRSEQFF.

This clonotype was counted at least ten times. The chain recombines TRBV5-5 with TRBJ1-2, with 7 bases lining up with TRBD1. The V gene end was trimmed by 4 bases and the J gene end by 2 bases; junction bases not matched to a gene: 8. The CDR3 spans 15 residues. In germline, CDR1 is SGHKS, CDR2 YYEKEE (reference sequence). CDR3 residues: CASSPAGQVNYGYTF. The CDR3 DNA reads TGTGCCAGCAGCCCGGCCGGACAGGTCAACTATGGCTACACCTTC.

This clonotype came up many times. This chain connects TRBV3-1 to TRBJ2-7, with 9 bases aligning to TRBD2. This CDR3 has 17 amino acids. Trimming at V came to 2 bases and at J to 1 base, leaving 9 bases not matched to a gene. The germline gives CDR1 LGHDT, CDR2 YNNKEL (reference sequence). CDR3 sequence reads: CASSQLGSGRSSYEQYF. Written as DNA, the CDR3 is TGTGCCAGCAGCCAACTGGGGAGCGGGAGGTCTTCCTACGAGCAGTACTTC.

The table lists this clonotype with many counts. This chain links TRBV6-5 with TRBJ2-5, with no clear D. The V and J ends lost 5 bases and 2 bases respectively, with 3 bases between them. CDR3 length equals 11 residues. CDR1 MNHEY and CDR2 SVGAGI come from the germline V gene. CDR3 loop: CASSNQETQYF. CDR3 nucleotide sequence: TGTGCCAGCAGTAATCAAGAGACCCAGTACTTC.

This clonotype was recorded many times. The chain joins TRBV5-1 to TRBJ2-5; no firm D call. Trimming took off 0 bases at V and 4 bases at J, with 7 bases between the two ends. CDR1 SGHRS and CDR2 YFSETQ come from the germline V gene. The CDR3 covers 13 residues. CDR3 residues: CASSLGEGETQYF. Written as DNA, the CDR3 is TGCGCCAGCAGCTTGGGGGAAGGAGAGACCCAGTACTTC.

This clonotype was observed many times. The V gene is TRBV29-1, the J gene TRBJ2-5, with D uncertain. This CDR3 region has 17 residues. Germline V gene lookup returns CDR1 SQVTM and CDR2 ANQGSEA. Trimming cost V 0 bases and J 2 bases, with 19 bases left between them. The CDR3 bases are TGCAGCGTTGAAGACTCTAAAACAGTCATACCACAAGAGACCCAGTACTTC. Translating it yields CSVEDSKTVIPQETQYF.

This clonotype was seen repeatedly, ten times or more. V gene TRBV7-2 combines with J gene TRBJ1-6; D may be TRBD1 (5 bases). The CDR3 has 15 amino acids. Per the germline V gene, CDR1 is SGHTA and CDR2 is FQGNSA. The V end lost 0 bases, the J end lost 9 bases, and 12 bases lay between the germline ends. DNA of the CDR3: TGTGCCAGCAGCTTAGCTGGAGGGGCGGGTTCACCCCTCCACTTT. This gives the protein CASSLAGGAGSPLHF.

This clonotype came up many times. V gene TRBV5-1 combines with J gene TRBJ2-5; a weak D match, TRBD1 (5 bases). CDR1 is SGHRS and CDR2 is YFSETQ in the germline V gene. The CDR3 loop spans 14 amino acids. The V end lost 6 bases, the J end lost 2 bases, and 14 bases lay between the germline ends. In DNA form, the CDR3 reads TGCGCCAGCACAGTTCTGCCAGGGCAAGAGACCCAGTACTTC. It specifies CASTVLPGQETQYF. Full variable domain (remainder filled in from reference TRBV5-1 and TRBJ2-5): KAGVTQTPRYLIKTRGQQVTLSCSPISGHRSVSWYQQTPGQGLQFLFEYFSETQRNKGNFPGRFSGRQFSNSRSEMNVSTLELGDSALYLCASTVLPGQETQYFGPGTRLLVL.

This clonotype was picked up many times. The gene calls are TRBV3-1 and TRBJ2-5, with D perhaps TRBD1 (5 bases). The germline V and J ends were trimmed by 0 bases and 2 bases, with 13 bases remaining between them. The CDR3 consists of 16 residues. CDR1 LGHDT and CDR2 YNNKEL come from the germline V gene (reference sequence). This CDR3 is CASSQDVRAGQETQYF. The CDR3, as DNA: TGTGCCAGCAGCCAAGATGTAAGGGCAGGGCAAGAGACCCAGTACTTC.

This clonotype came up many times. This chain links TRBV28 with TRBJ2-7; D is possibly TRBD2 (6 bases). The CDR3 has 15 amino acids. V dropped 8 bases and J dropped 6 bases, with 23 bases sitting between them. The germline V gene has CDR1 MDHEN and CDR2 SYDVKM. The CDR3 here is CASGVHWGVGGEQYF. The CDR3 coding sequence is TGTGCCAGCGGGGTACACTGGGGGGTAGGCGGCGAGCAGTACTTC.

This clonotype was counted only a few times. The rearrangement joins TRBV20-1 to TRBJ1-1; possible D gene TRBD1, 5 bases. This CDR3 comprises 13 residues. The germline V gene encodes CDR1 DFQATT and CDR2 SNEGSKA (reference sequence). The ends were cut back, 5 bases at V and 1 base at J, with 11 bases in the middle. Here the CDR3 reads CSASLDRNTEAFF. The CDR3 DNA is TGCAGTGCTTCTCTCGACAGGAACACTGAAGCTTTCTTT.